This T cell receptor beta chain was identified in a study of blood T cell repertoires in COVID-19. Study summary: The analysed material was cDNA or gDNA that came from T cells, B-cell-depleted T cells, or PBMCs.

Germline V gives CDR1 ENHRY, CDR2 SYGVKD. This CDR3 is 13 amino acids long. About this clone: The junction shows a germline mismatch at one end, possibly a read error.

Libraries were prepared by immunoSEQ multiplex PCR; TCRdb keeps only in-frame clonotypes and omits some of them. Counted here are about 200,000 clones, around 85% occurring once; the ten biggest clones make up 15% to 20%. This chain uses TRBV10-3 with TRBJ2-2; 9 positions agree with TRBD2. Specimen: peripheral blood. The sequence was obtained from a person between 65 and 79 years old with COVID-19, enrolled during active disease. The CDR3 nucleotides are TGTGCCATTAGTGCGGGGGGGGCCGGGGAGCTGTTTTTT. Encoded protein: CAISAGGAGELFF.